The clone carrying this T cell receptor beta chain was observed a handful of times. No antigen is known for it. From the 5' RACE reads, TCRdb called clonotypes with MiXCR, one entry per CDR3 protein. The data show about 66,000 distinct CDR3 sequences, roughly 3.9% seen once. In germline, CDR1 is SGHTA, CDR2 FQGNSA. The CDR3 has 14 residues. The V end was cut by 5 bases, the J end by 5 bases, with 12 bases between. This record comes from a study of neurological immune-mediated disorders. Findings and limits, study-wide: Because no CDR3 amino acid sequences were shared across subjects by expanded clones, private repertoires were suggested in all groups.

This chain links TRBV7-2 with TRBJ2-2, with D perhaps TRBD2 (5 bases). The sample comprised PBMCs. The receptor was derived from a man aged 30-40 years with multiple sclerosis. CDR3 amino acids: CASSKGSRTGELFF. The CDR3 nucleotides read TGTGCCAGCAGCAAAGGGAGTCGAACCGGGGAGCTGTTTTTT.